Included here is one T cell receptor (beta chain) sequence, with context. This specimen comes from a study of T cell changes during pregnancy in multiple sclerosis. Clones were sequenced by immunoSEQ multiplex PCR, and TCRdb holds only the in-frame ones, with some missing. The table shows around 59,000 clones, with roughly 90% occurring only once. The TCR sequence derives from a female donor in good health, enrolled as a control in a pregnancy study. Source: peripheral blood, taken in the third trimester of pregnancy.

CDR3 coding DNA: TGTGCCAGCAGTCCCACAGGGGGCGGCTACGAGCAGTACTTC. Protein: CASSPTGGGYEQYF. The chain uses TRBV28 and TRBJ2-7; 9 positions agree with TRBD1. Trimming removed 5 bases from V and 3 bases from J; junction bases left unmatched: 5. Germline loops: CDR1 MDHEN, CDR2 SYDVKM. The CDR3 is made up of 14 amino acids.